Included here is one T cell receptor beta chain sequence, with context. In the authors' methods: By means of reference gene primer amplification, nucleated cell counts were estimated. Sequencing used immunoSEQ multiplex PCR; TCRdb keeps in-frame clones, though not all of them. V and J calls plus clone size are reproduced from that table; the DNA served to infer D and trimming. The sample lists about 170,000 clones; 83% were seen once. Germline-derived CDR1 and CDR2 are SGHTA and FQGTGA. Trimming shortened V by 5 bases and J by 5 bases, and 10 bases separated the two germline ends. The CDR3 sequence is 13 residues long. This sample stems from a study of blood T cell repertoires in COVID-19. Study in general: Acute and convalescent COVID-19 samples came from the United States, Italy and Spain. In each case, the material was cDNA or gDNA derived from T cells, B-cell-depleted T cells, or PBMCs.

Allocation to cohorts depended on clinical history reported by the participants. The V gene is TRBV7-3, the J gene TRBJ2-1; possible D gene TRBD1, 6 bases. The source material was PBMCs or T cells enriched from blood (not recorded which). This receptor was identified in a woman aged 45-65 years in a cohort exposed to, infected with or recovered from COVID-19 (not recorded which). The CDR3 nucleotides are TGTGCCAGCAGCACTGGACAGAACAATGAGCAGTTCTTC. This encodes CASSTGQNNEQFF.